Here is one T cell receptor (beta chain) with its context. Its antigen is unknown. These data belong to a study of shared clonotypes between healthy human individuals. Study context: CD8 memory received one plate per donor, CD8 naive two, CD4 memory three and CD4 naive three.

This CDR3 region has 14 residues. V was shortened by 2 bases and J by 2 bases, with 8 bases between the two germline ends. Germline V gene data show CDR1 as ENHRY and CDR2 as SYGVKD. Splitting of CD4+ cells produced CD45RA+ naive and CD45RA-negative memory subsets. Overall study results and limits: Naive subsets tended to show greater estimated richness than memory subsets.

TCRdb's copy holds only in-frame clones and misses some; the assay was immunoSEQ multiplex PCR. The table records roughly 2.5 million clones, over 85% of them present only once. V and J are TRBV10-3 and TRBJ2-3, with D possibly matching TRBD1 (5 bases). The sample comprised naive CD4+ T cells sorted from blood. Subset described: CD45RA+ positively selected. This TCR was recovered from a man younger than 35 in good health. The CDR3: CAISEKGFTDTQYF. Here the CDR3 DNA reads TGTGCCATCAGTGAGAAGGGGTTCACAGATACGCAGTATTTT.